This T cell receptor beta chain appears in the sequencing data of a study of T cells after yellow fever vaccination. Study at large: Fractions low in cell number were prepared with SMART-Seq v4 Ultra Low Input. Study-level findings and limits: FACS-sorted repertoires could harbor abundant contaminating bulk-population clonotypes. The study found a weaker secondary response that peaked faster, day 5 versus 15.

Points on this clonotype: The antigen is unknown.

Germline CDR1 and CDR2: SNHLY and FYNNEI. The CDR3 is 13 amino acids. The J segment lost 8 bases and the V segment lost 5 bases, leaving 8 bases of the junction unmatched. A universal primer site and UMIs were added as TCR cDNA was made by 5'RACE template switching. TCRdb re-analysed the 5' RACE reads in MiXCR, keeping a single row per CDR3 protein. This table holds fewer than 350,000 distinct CDR3 sequences, 8.5% to 9% found once. Sequenced here: PBMCs, sampled on the day of the first yellow fever vaccination. The TCR comes from a man between 18 and 29 years old who received the YFV17D yellow fever vaccine. This chain links TRBV2 with TRBJ1-2; 7 bases map to TRBD1. The CDR3 loop reads CASSLGTASGYTF. For the CDR3, the DNA is TGTGCCAGCAGTCTCGGGACAGCAAGCGGCTACACCTTC. The full variable domain, with the rest looked up from reference TRBV2 and TRBJ1-2, is EPEVTQTPSHQVTQMGQEVILRCVPISNHLYFYWYRQILGQKVEFLVSFYNNEISEKSEIFDDQFSVERPDGSNFTLKIRSTKLEDSAMYFCASSLGTASGYTFGSGTRLTVV.